The 31 T cell receptor beta chains given below trace back to one sample, sequenced in a study of shared clonotypes between healthy human individuals (dated by TCRdb to 2020 to 2022). Receptors were amplified or captured by the immunoSEQ multiplex PCR assay. This immuneACCESS table, as held by TCRdb, lists in-frame sequences with V and J called but not all clones. Of the missing ones, under half trace to an unresolved V gene in checked studies; the others have no known cause. The sample has millions of clones on record, roughly 96% of them singletons. The ten largest clonotypes hold 0.1% to 0.15% of the sample. Sequencing used naive CD4+ T cells sorted from blood. Interpreted using the paper, the cell subset or site label stands for: CD45RA+ positively selected. These receptors all stem from a man between 18 and 35 years old in good health.

Comment on this clone: The identical CDR3 is also encoded by other nucleotide sequences in the sample. The chain's CDR3 is CASSPRDRGRREQYF. The CDR3 region has the DNA TGTGCCAGCTCACCCCGGGACAGGGGGCGAAGGGAGCAGTACTTC. V usage is TRBV18 and J usage is TRBJ2-7; 12 nucleotides match TRBD1. The germline gives CDR1 KGHSH, CDR2 LQKENI. The CDR3 contains 15 residues. V lost 3 bases, J lost 7 bases, and 7 bases stayed unmatched.

The chain is built from TRBV7-9 and TRBJ2-3, with a possible D match to TRBD1 (7 bases). The length of the CDR3 is 15 residues. Per the germline V gene, CDR1 is SEHNR and CDR2 is FQNEAQ (reference sequence). Trimming removed 2 bases at V and 6 bases at J, with 15 bases between. In DNA, the CDR3 is TGTGCCAGCAGCTTACAGGGGCAGGGGGGCGATACGCAGTATTTT. Translated, it gives CASSLQGQGGDTQYF.

The rearrangement uses TRBV5-4 and TRBJ1-1; D uncertain. The CDR3 contains 14 residues. Germline-derived CDR1 and CDR2 are SGHNT and YYREEE (reference sequence). Trimming stripped 3 bases from V and 0 bases from J, with 9 bases between. DNA for the CDR3: TGTGCCAGCAGCTATCTGTCGCTGAACACTGAAGCTTTCTTT. Amino acid sequence: CASSYLSLNTEAFF.

The chain is built from TRBV19 and TRBJ1-1; D gene uncertain. There are 13 residues in the CDR3. Germline-derived CDR1 and CDR2 are LNHDA and SQIVND (reference sequence). Trimming stripped 9 bases from V and 1 base from J, with 12 bases between. The CDR3 region is CASRAWPNTEAFF. Here the CDR3 DNA reads TGTGCCAGCCGGGCCTGGCCGAACACTGAAGCTTTCTTT.

The CDR3 nucleotides read TGTGCCATCAGTGAGGCGTGGGACCTGAACCTTGGCGGCACTGAAGCTTTCTTT. This sequence encodes CAISEAWDLNLGGTEAFF. V gene TRBV10-3 combines with J gene TRBJ1-1, with D perhaps matching TRBD1 (5 bases). Looked up from germline, CDR1 is ENHRY and CDR2 is SYGVKD. The CDR3 has 18 amino acids. The V gene lost 2 bases and the J gene lost 4 bases, with 23 bases spanning the gap.

The chain joins TRBV30 to TRBJ1-4; TRBD1 agrees at 8 bases. The V and J ends lost 2 bases and 8 bases, in that order; junction bases with no gene match: 10. Germline V lookup: CDR1 GTSNPN, CDR2 SVGIG (reference sequence). The CDR3 extends over 15 amino acids. For the CDR3, the DNA is TGTGCCTGGAGTTTCCCAGGGGGCATTTCCGAAAAACTGTTTTTT. This encodes CAWSFPGGISEKLFF.

J is TRBJ2-2 and V is TRBV6-1; D assignment may be TRBD1 or TRBD2 (5 bases each). With 5 bases removed from V and 2 bases from J, the gap between germline ends came to 12 bases. Per germline, CDR1 MNHNS and CDR2 SASEGT. This CDR3 is built from 15 residues. The CDR3 DNA follows: TGTGCCAGCAGTCGGGACGGTAGAAACACCGGGGAGCTGTTTTTT. Its protein product is CASSRDGRNTGELFF.

The genes are TRBV30 and TRBJ2-2; D remains unclear. Trimming pared 1 base from V and 8 bases from J, leaving 5 bases between. This CDR3 is 11 amino acids long. CDR1 is GTSNPN and CDR2 is SVGIG in the germline V gene (reference sequence). CDR3 region: CAWSDRGELFF. The DNA for the CDR3 is TGTGCCTGGAGTGACCGTGGGGAGCTGTTTTTT.

The gene calls are TRBV6-1 and TRBJ2-1; 7 nucleotides match TRBD2. The CDR3 has 15 residues. From germline, CDR1 is MNHNS and CDR2 SASEGT. After removal of 0 bases from V and 7 bases from J, the junction contained 6 bases not matched to a gene. CDR3 residues: CASSEAGRETNEQFF. The CDR3 nucleotides are TGTGCCAGCAGTGAAGCCGGGCGGGAGACGAATGAGCAGTTCTTC.

In its sample, this clone was seen once. The chain recombines TRBV9 with TRBJ2-1, with 10 nucleotides matching TRBD2. The CDR3 is 17 residues long. The trim removed 4 bases at V and 6 bases at J, leaving 13 bases unmatched. CDR1 is SGDLS and CDR2 is YYNGEE in the germline V gene. The CDR3 protein is CASSQLSGGVPINEQFF. In DNA, the CDR3 is TGTGCCAGCAGCCAGTTGAGCGGGGGGGTCCCGATCAATGAGCAGTTCTTC.

J is TRBJ1-2 and V is TRBV2; possible D gene TRBD1, 5 bases. Trimming left V 3 bases short and J 2 bases short, with 22 bases between. This CDR3 has 18 residues. The germline V gene encodes CDR1 SNHLY and CDR2 FYNNEI. Written as DNA, the CDR3 is TGTGCCAGCAGTGATTTGGGACTATGGCCACAAGGAAACTATGGCTACACCTTC. Encoded protein: CASSDLGLWPQGNYGYTF.

CDR3 bases: TGTGCCAGCAGTTTATCGAAGCCCGCAGATACGCAGTATTTT. It is translated as CASSLSKPADTQYF. The gene calls are TRBV27 and TRBJ2-3; D remains ambiguous. Germline-derived CDR1 and CDR2 are MNHEY and SMNVEV (reference sequence). The length of the CDR3 is 14 residues. Trimming shortened V by 0 bases and J by 4 bases, and 8 bases separated the two germline ends.

This clone has just a few counts. The rearrangement joins TRBV28 to TRBJ1-6, with D maybe TRBD1 (6 bases). V was clipped by 3 bases and J by 9 bases, with 15 bases between them. Germline V gene data show CDR1 as MDHEN and CDR2 as SYDVKM. The CDR3 has 15 amino acids. The CDR3, as DNA: TGTGCCAGCAGTTTTCTGGGCAGGGGCCCTTCACCCCTCCACTTT. Encoded protein: CASSFLGRGPSPLHF.

The chain links TRBV15 to TRBJ1-3, with D possibly matching TRBD1 (5 bases). CDR1 LNHNV and CDR2 YYDKDF come from the germline V gene (reference sequence). CDR3 size: 16 residues. V lost 0 bases and J lost 5, with 14 bases in between. The chain's CDR3 is CATSRDQVTARNTIYF. CDR3 nucleotide sequence: TGTGCCACCAGCAGAGATCAGGTGACAGCTAGAAACACCATATATTTT.

This chain connects TRBV28 to TRBJ1-1; D uncertain. CDR3 length: 13 amino acids. CDR1 MDHEN and CDR2 SYDVKM come from the germline V gene. Between the trimmed V and J ends, which lost 4 bases and 4 bases, there was a span of 10 bases. The CDR3 is CASSYPQSTEAFF. Here the CDR3 DNA reads TGTGCCAGCAGTTATCCTCAGAGCACTGAAGCTTTCTTT.

This chain links TRBV4-1 with TRBJ2-7, with D hard to call. The V and J ends lost 6 bases and 0 bases respectively, with 12 bases between them. CDR3 length: 14 amino acids. CDR1 and CDR2 from the germline V gene are MGHRA and YSYEKL. CDR3 amino acids: CASRWAVSSYEQYF. The CDR3 DNA is TGCGCCAGCAGATGGGCAGTGAGCTCCTACGAGCAGTACTTC.

The chain carries TRBV28 and TRBJ2-7; possibly TRBD1 for D (5 bases). The CDR3 loop spans 15 amino acids. V was cut by 5 bases and J by 2 bases, with 16 bases left in between. Per germline, CDR1 MDHEN and CDR2 SYDVKM. In DNA, the CDR3 is TGTGCCAGCAGTGGCTTGACGGACACCCCCTACGAGCAGTACTTC. Its translation is CASSGLTDTPYEQYF.

This clone appeared once. CDR3: CASSLVDHQETQYF. CDR3 sequence (DNA): TGCGCCAGCAGCTTGGTGGACCACCAAGAGACCCAGTACTTC. The chain combines TRBV5-1 with TRBJ2-5, with D uncertain. CDR1 SGHRS and CDR2 YFSETQ come from the germline V gene. The CDR3 is 14 residues long. V was trimmed by 0 bases and J by 0 bases, leaving 6 bases between them. The variable domain in full, completed from reference TRBV5-1 and TRBJ2-5, reads KAGVTQTPRYLIKTRGQQVTLSCSPISGHRSVSWYQQTPGQGLQFLFEYFSETQRNKGNFPGRFSGRQFSNSRSEMNVSTLELGDSALYLCASSLVDHQETQYFGPGTRLLVL.

As for this clone: The same CDR3 can be traced to other DNA sequences in this sample. The V and J genes are TRBV15 and TRBJ1-5; D possibly corresponds to TRBD1 (5 bases). Germline CDR1 is LNHNV and CDR2 is YYDKDF (reference sequence). V was cut by 1 base and J by 2 bases, with 6 bases left in between. This CDR3 has 14 residues. The CDR3 region has the DNA TGTGCCACCAGCAGAGGAGGGGGCAATCAGCCCCAGCATTTT. Residues: CATSRGGGNQPQHF.

This clone occurred once. V usage is TRBV6-1 and J usage is TRBJ1-5, with D unresolved. Germline V CDR1 and CDR2: MNHNS, SASEGT. V lost 6 bases, J lost 0 bases, and 6 bases lay in between. This CDR3 contains 13 residues. In nucleotides, the CDR3 is TGTGCCAGCAGGGTTCATAGCAATCAGCCCCAGCATTTT. It yields the protein CASRVHSNQPQHF.

This clone was recorded once. The V call is TRBV6-5, the J call TRBJ2-7; 8 bases are a match to TRBD2. Germline V gene sequence: CDR1 MNHEY, CDR2 SVGAGI. This CDR3 contains 13 residues. V shed 6 bases and J 6 bases; nucleotides not matched to a gene: 7. CDR3 DNA sequence: TGTGCCAGCAGGGGTAGCGGGGACGGCGAGCAGTACTTC. It specifies CASRGSGDGEQYF.

This clone was seen a handful of times. The rearrangement joins TRBV7-9 to TRBJ2-3, with unresolved D. The V end lost 7 bases, the J end lost 4 bases, and 12 bases lay between the germline ends. Germline assignment: CDR1 SEHNR and CDR2 FQNEAQ (reference sequence). The CDR3 contains 13 residues. The CDR3 spells CASKLLVADTQYF. Here the CDR3 DNA reads TGTGCCAGCAAGCTTTTGGTCGCAGATACGCAGTATTTT.

This clone was detected only once. The rearrangement links TRBV10-3 to TRBJ2-7, with D maybe TRBD1 (6 bases). Trimming pared 6 bases from V and 0 bases from J, leaving 18 bases between. Germline lookup yields CDR1 ENHRY and CDR2 SYGVKD. The CDR3 consists of 16 residues. CDR3 in amino acids: CAIRPGAGVGSYEQYF. The CDR3 DNA reads as TGTGCCATCAGGCCAGGGGCAGGGGTCGGCTCCTACGAGCAGTACTTC.

J is TRBJ2-5 and V is TRBV4-1; D is possibly TRBD2 (6 bases). This CDR3 has 13 amino acids. Germline loops: CDR1 MGHRA, CDR2 YSYEKL. The germline V and J ends were trimmed by 4 bases and 4 bases, with 10 bases remaining between them. The CDR3 DNA reads TGCGCCAGCAGCCCCCGGGAGTCAGAGACCCAGTACTTC. Its translation is CASSPRESETQYF.

The V gene is TRBV9, the J gene TRBJ1-6; the D gene is possibly TRBD1 (5 bases). CDR1 and CDR2 (germline): SGDLS, YYNGEE. The CDR3 totals 15 residues. The V end was cut by 4 bases, the J end by 7 bases, with 15 bases between. The CDR3 is CASSSPGTGNSPLHF. The DNA of the CDR3 is TGTGCCAGCAGCTCCCCCGGGACGGGGAATTCACCCCTCCACTTT. The full variable domain, with the rest looked up from reference TRBV9 and TRBJ1-6, is DSGVTQTPKHLITATGQRVTLRCSPRSGDLSVYWYQQSLDQGLQFLIQYYNGEERAKGNILERFSAQQFPDLHSELNLSSLELGDSALYFCASSSPGTGNSPLHFGNGTRLTVT.

The chain joins TRBV2 to TRBJ2-5; D is possibly TRBD2 (5 bases). The CDR3 runs 12 residues. V was cut by 8 bases and J by 4 bases, with 11 bases left in between. In germline, CDR1 is SNHLY, CDR2 FYNNEI. CDR3 sequence: CASLEVAETQYF. In DNA, the CDR3 is TGTGCCAGCCTGGAGGTGGCAGAGACCCAGTACTTC.

This clone was found a few times. Other DNA sequences in this specimen translate into the identical CDR3. The chain uses TRBV18 and TRBJ2-3; D unresolved. There are 13 residues in the CDR3. V was clipped by 0 bases and J by 0 bases, with 1 base between them. CDR1 is KGHSH and CDR2 is LQKENI in the germline V gene. DNA of the CDR3: TGTGCCAGCTCACCACCAAGCACAGATACGCAGTATTTT. Amino acids: CASSPPSTDTQYF.

Comment on this clone: Other DNA sequences in this sample translate to the same CDR3. The chain employs TRBV2 and TRBJ2-3, with D possibly TRBD1 on 5 matching bases. Looked up from germline, CDR1 is SNHLY and CDR2 is FYNNEI. This CDR3 is 12 amino acids long. The V end lost 3 bases, the J end lost 4 bases, and 5 bases lay between the germline ends. CDR3 in DNA: TGTGCCAGCAGTGACAGGGCAGATACGCAGTATTTT. Its translation: CASSDRADTQYF.

The chain is built from TRBV11-1 and TRBJ2-2; D possibly corresponds to TRBD1 (6 bases). The CDR3 is 16 residues long. Per the germline V gene, CDR1 is SGHAT and CDR2 is FQDESV (reference sequence). The V end lost 3 bases, the J end lost 0 bases, and 11 bases lay between the germline ends. In nucleotides, the CDR3 is TGTGCCAGCAGCTTGTTCGAGGGGGCGAACACCGGGGAGCTGTTTTTT. Its translation is CASSLFEGANTGELFF.

The rearrangement uses TRBV7-2 and TRBJ2-7; 11 bases are shared with TRBD2. Germline V gene lookup returns CDR1 SGHTA and CDR2 FQGNSA. This CDR3 region has 15 residues. The V gene end was trimmed by 5 bases and the J gene end by 7 bases; junction bases not matched to a gene: 10. CDR3 residues: CASSPASGRQGEQYF. The CDR3 DNA reads TGTGCCAGCAGCCCGGCTAGCGGGAGGCAAGGGGAGCAGTACTTC.

With respect to this clone: The sample carries other DNA sequences with the same CDR3. This sequence joins TRBV9 and TRBJ2-5; no clear D. CDR1 is SGDLS and CDR2 is YYNGEE in the germline V gene. Trimming stripped 0 bases from V and 5 bases from J, with 5 bases between. This CDR3 comprises 12 residues. In nucleotides, the CDR3 is TGTGCCAGCAGCGTAGATAGGGAGACCCAGTACTTC. This codes for CASSVDRETQYF.